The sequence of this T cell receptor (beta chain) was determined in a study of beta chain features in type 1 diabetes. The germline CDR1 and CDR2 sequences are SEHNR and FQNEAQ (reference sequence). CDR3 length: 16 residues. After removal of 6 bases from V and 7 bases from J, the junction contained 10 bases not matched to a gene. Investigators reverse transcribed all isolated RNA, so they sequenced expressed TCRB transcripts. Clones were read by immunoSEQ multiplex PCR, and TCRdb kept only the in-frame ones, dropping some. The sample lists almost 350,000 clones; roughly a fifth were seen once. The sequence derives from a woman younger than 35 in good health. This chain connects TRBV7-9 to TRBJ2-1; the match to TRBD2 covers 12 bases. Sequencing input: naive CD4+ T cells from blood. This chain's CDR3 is CASRRAASGGANEQFF. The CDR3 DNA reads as TGTGCCAGCAGGAGAGCTGCTAGCGGGGGGGCGAATGAGCAGTTCTTC.